This T cell receptor beta chain emerged from a study of T and B cells in COVID-19 patients. BIOMED2 TRB-A/B primer pools were used in multiplex TRB PCR. TCRdb ran MiXCR on the multiplex PCR reads and lists one entry per CDR3 protein. The table lists several thousand distinct CDR3 sequences, about a quarter of them singletons, with 12% in the top ten. TRB was amplified from around 250-500 ng of blood genomic DNA. By share of the sample, this clonotype is medium-sized. This TCR came from a human donor with active COVID-19. The sequenced material came from blood.

CDR3 region: CASSPFGEYSPYEQYF. The CDR3 DNA is TGTGCCAGCAGTCCCTTTGGTGAGTATTCCCCCTACGAGCAGTACTTC. This chain links TRBV27 with TRBJ2-7; D is unresolved. The V and J ends lost 5 bases and 2 bases respectively, with 19 bases between them. CDR1 MNHEY and CDR2 SMNVEV come from the germline V gene (reference sequence). CDR3 length: 16 amino acids.